This record looks at one T cell receptor (beta chain) sequence and its context. Its antigen is unknown. Samples came from healthy bone marrow donors. The source of the sample is a study of cytomegalovirus exposure and HLA in healthy donors. On the study more broadly: From some 180 million T cells, an earlier analysis saw roughly 120 million unique TCR beta sequences.

Per the germline V gene, CDR1 is SGHDT and CDR2 is YYEEEE. V lost 4 bases and J 4 bases, leaving 9 bases between the germline ends. CDR3 size: 13 residues. Study results and caveats: An observed cluster of highly shared sequence variants was recorded as a likely sequencing artifact.

A multiplex PCR was run with 60 Vbeta primers and 13 Jbeta primers. Repertoires were generated with immunoSEQ multiplex PCR, while TCRdb's copy carries only in-frame clones and drops some. This table has about 110,000 clones, about 76% appearing once. The genes are TRBV5-6 and TRBJ2-1, with D possibly TRBD1 on 5 matching bases. This receptor was obtained from a man aged 25 to 40 in good health and CMV-seropositive. Sequenced input: PBMCs. In DNA, the CDR3 is TGTGCCAGCAGCCCGGACACATACAATGAGCAGTTCTTC. Its protein product is CASSPDTYNEQFF. The full variable domain, with the rest looked up from reference TRBV5-6 and TRBJ2-1, is DAGVTQSPTHLIKTRGQQVTLRCSPKSGHDTVSWYQQALGQGPQFIFQYYEEEERQRGNFPDRFSGHQFPNYSSELNVNALLLGDSALYLCASSPDTYNEQFFGPGTRLTVL.